This T cell receptor beta chain is drawn from a study of beta chain features in type 1 diabetes. As every portion of the isolated RNA was reverse transcribed, the sequencing read expressed TCRB transcripts. Assay used: immunoSEQ multiplex PCR; TCRdb lists only in-frame clones, some missing. The sample holds some 150,000 clones, 9% to 10% seen once. After removal of 0 bases from V and 11 bases from J, the junction contained 10 bases not matched to a gene. This CDR3 contains 16 residues. Germline V lookup: CDR1 PRHDT, CDR2 FYEKMQ (reference sequence). Findings and caveats of the study: Significant though moderate, a shortening of TCRB CDR3s appeared in all four CD4+ subsets of Type 1 diabetes patients.

This clone was detected a few times. What it binds is unknown. This rearrangement joins TRBV13 to TRBJ2-1; 10 nucleotides line up with TRBD2. The sequence derives from a woman in her twenties or thirties with type 1 diabetes. Sequencing used central memory CD4+ T cells from blood. This chain's CDR3 is CASSLGRGTSARKQFF. The CDR3 nucleotides read TGTGCCAGCAGCTTAGGCCGGGGGACTAGCGCCAGAAAGCAGTTCTTC.